A single sample gave rise to the 29 T cell receptor beta chains below, sequenced in a study of response to subunit inactivated influenza vaccine. TCRdb reprocessed the RT-PCR reads with MiXCR, giving one entry per CDR3 protein. Of about 300,000 distinct CDR3 sequences listed, 22% were seen once; the top ten hold 9% to 12%. Sequenced here: PBMCs from blood, sampled less than 22 months after vaccination. The receptors shown here come from a man aged 50 to 69 who received an inactivated influenza vaccine.

J is TRBJ1-3 and V is TRBV9; no clear D. The CDR3 covers 15 residues. V was pared by 0 bases and J by 2 bases, with 9 bases between. Per the germline V gene, CDR1 is SGDLS and CDR2 is YYNGEE. CDR3 protein: CASSVGAATGNTIYF. The DNA for the CDR3 is TGTGCCAGCAGCGTAGGAGCAGCTACTGGAAACACCATATATTTT.

Here the CDR3 DNA reads TGTGCCAGCAGCTTAGGACTGACAGGGGGTTCACCCCTCCACTTT. This translates into CASSLGLTGGSPLHF. This chain connects TRBV11-2 to TRBJ1-6; 9 nucleotides agree with TRBD1. V lost 1 base to trimming and J lost 9 bases; unmatched junction nucleotides: 4. Germline V gives CDR1 SGHAT, CDR2 FQNNGV. This CDR3 comprises 15 residues.

J is TRBJ2-5 and V is TRBV7-9; 11 bases are a match to TRBD1. The V and J ends lost 5 bases and 4 bases, in that order; junction bases with no gene match: 9. The CDR3 is made up of 16 amino acids. Germline V gene data show CDR1 as SEHNR and CDR2 as FQNEAQ (reference sequence). The CDR3 sequence is CASSVGQGVNRETQYF. The DNA for the CDR3 is TGTGCCAGCAGCGTGGGACAGGGGGTAAACCGAGAGACCCAGTACTTC.

This clonotype was picked up many times. The rearrangement uses TRBV29-1 and TRBJ1-2; D unclear. The CDR3 has 11 residues. Germline V gene data show CDR1 as SQVTM and CDR2 as ANQGSEA. V was shortened by 6 bases and J by 6 bases, with 11 bases between the two germline ends. DNA for the CDR3: TGCAGCGTCCTACATTCTAATGGCTACACCTTC. Its protein is CSVLHSNGYTF.

This chain uses TRBV6-2 or TRBV6-3 with TRBJ2-7, with D uncertain. Germline loops: CDR1 MNHEY, CDR2 SVGEGT. V was clipped by 6 bases and J by 1 base, with 13 bases between them. The CDR3 length is 14 residues. Here the CDR3 DNA reads TGTGCCAGCAGAGGGAAGTACGGGTCCTACGAGCAGTACTTC. Its translation: CASRGKYGSYEQYF.

Concerning this clonotype: At one end the junction does not follow the germline gene, possibly because of a read error. The chain carries TRBV12-3 or TRBV12-4 and TRBJ1-5; TRBD1 matches 7 bases. There are 14 residues in the CDR3. CDR3 in amino acids: CASSPGQFNQAQHF. The CDR3 coding sequence is TGTGCCAGCAGCCCGGGACAGTTCAATCAGGCCCAGCATTTT.

The chain joins TRBV7-9 to TRBJ2-1, with TRBD2 matching over 10 bases. Losses at the gene ends were 6 bases for V and 12 bases for J; bases not matched to a gene: 17. CDR1 is SEHNR and CDR2 is FQNEAQ in the germline V gene (reference sequence). The CDR3 loop spans 16 amino acids. CDR3 bases: TGTGCCAGCAGTACCGGGCCAGCGGGGGGGGCCGAGGGGCAGTTCTTC. Protein: CASSTGPAGGAEGQFF.

This clonotype was seen only a few times. The CDR3 region has the DNA TGCAGTGCTACGATAGCGGTGATACAAGAGACCCAGTACTTC. This gives the protein CSATIAVIQETQYF. This rearrangement joins TRBV20-1 to TRBJ2-5, with D possibly matching TRBD2 (6 bases). CDR3 length equals 14 residues. V shed 4 bases and J shed 2 bases, with 14 bases lying between them. CDR1 and CDR2 (germline): DFQATT, SNEGSKA (reference sequence).

Comments on this clonotype: This may be a read error, as it is one base from a much larger clone. The chain couples TRBV12-3 or TRBV12-4 to TRBJ1-5; D remains ambiguous. The CDR3 is 13 amino acids. DNA for the CDR3: TGTGACAGCAGTTTATCCAGGTATCAGCCCCAGCATTTT. Translated, it gives CDSSLSRYQPQHF.

The J gene is TRBJ1-5, the V gene TRBV4-3; 7 bases are shared with TRBD1. The CDR3 has 16 amino acids. Germline CDR1 and CDR2: LGHNA and YSLEER. The junction had 6 bases not matched to a gene; V was cut back by 0 bases and J by 4 bases. The DNA of the CDR3 is TGCGCCAGCAGCCAAGATTTAGGGGGCGTTAATCAGCCCCAGCATTTT. It specifies CASSQDLGGVNQPQHF.

The rearrangement links TRBV12-3 or TRBV12-4 to TRBJ1-1, with D perhaps TRBD1 (5 bases). The CDR3 contains 13 residues. The V and J ends lost 6 bases and 7 bases respectively, with 15 bases between them. Here the CDR3 reads CASSPEWGFEAFF. The DNA for the CDR3 is TGTGCCAGCAGCCCAGAGTGGGGCTTTGAAGCTTTCTTT.

The J gene is TRBJ1-5, the V gene TRBV27; 7 bases agree with TRBD1. The ends lost 5 bases at V and 7 bases at J; junction bases unmatched: 14. The CDR3 has 16 residues. Germline V gene lookup returns CDR1 MNHEY and CDR2 SMNVEV (reference sequence). The CDR3 DNA sequence: TGTGCCAGCAGTAAATCTACAGGGGAAATAGGGCAGCCCCAGCATTTT. Its protein is CASSKSTGEIGQPQHF.

This clonotype was counted between two and nine times. The CDR3 loop is CASSLAGTLGNTIYF. As DNA, the CDR3 is TGTGCCAGCAGTTTGGCAGGGACCCTCGGAAACACCATATATTTT. The J gene is TRBJ1-3, the V gene TRBV28, with D maybe TRBD1 (5 bases). In germline, CDR1 is MDHEN, CDR2 SYDVKM. V was shortened by 3 bases and J by 4 bases, with 13 bases between the two germline ends. This CDR3 region has 15 residues.

V is TRBV7-2 and J is TRBJ1-3; 7 bases are shared with TRBD1. Germline V gene lookup returns CDR1 SGHTA and CDR2 FQGNSA. V gave up 6 bases and J gave up 2 bases; unmatched junction bases: 7. The CDR3 extends over 15 amino acids. The CDR3 nucleotides read TGTGCCAGCAGAACAGGGGAGTCAGCTGGAAACACCATATATTTT. Amino acid sequence: CASRTGESAGNTIYF.

The chain combines TRBV7-9 with TRBJ2-5; D remains unclear. The CDR3 has 12 residues. Trimming stripped 8 bases from V and 0 bases from J, with 7 bases between. Germline assignment: CDR1 SEHNR and CDR2 FQNEAQ (reference sequence). CDR3 region: CASSRDQETQYF. The CDR3 DNA reads TGTGCCAGCTCTAGGGACCAAGAGACCCAGTACTTC.

This clonotype was detected only a few times. The CDR3 nucleotides read TGTGCCAGCAGCACCGGGGAGCTGTTTTTT. Translation gives CASSTGELFF. The chain links TRBV7-9 to TRBJ2-2; D gene unclear. CDR3 length: 10 residues. Trimming took 5 bases from V and 5 from J, leaving 0 bases between them. Germline V gene sequence: CDR1 SEHNR, CDR2 FQNEAQ (reference sequence). The whole variable domain, filled in from reference TRBV7-9 and TRBJ2-2, reads DTGVSQNPRHKITKRGQNVTFRCDPISEHNRLYWYRQTLGQGPEFLTYFQNEAQLEKSRLLSDRFSAERPKGSFSTLEIQRTEQGDSAMYLCASSTGELFFGEGSRLTVL.

This clonotype appeared many times. This chain uses TRBV7-2 with TRBJ1-5, with D possibly being TRBD1 (6 bases). This CDR3 is 14 amino acids long. Germline CDR1 SGHTA, CDR2 FQGNSA. V was cut by 3 bases and J by 8 bases, with 14 bases left in between. CDR3 DNA sequence: TGTGCCAGCAGCTTGGGGGGCGTCAGGGAGCCCCAGCATTTT. Residues: CASSLGGVREPQHF.

CDR3 loop: CATREWSSYNEQFF. CDR3 DNA: TGTGCCACAAGGGAGTGGAGCTCCTACAATGAGCAGTTCTTC. The V and J genes are TRBV15 and TRBJ2-1; D is possibly TRBD2 (5 bases). Germline assignment: CDR1 LNHNV and CDR2 YYDKDF (reference sequence). The CDR3 is made up of 14 amino acids. V was clipped by 9 bases and J by 0 bases, with 12 bases between them.

J is TRBJ1-1 and V is TRBV12-3 or TRBV12-4, with unresolved D. V was trimmed by 6 bases and J by 0 bases, leaving 17 bases between them. CDR3 length: 16 residues. The CDR3 coding sequence is TGTGCCAGCAGCCTTTGGGCAGGCCACATGAACACTGAAGCTTTCTTT. Its protein product is CASSLWAGHMNTEAFF.

The chain is built from TRBV29-1 and TRBJ2-2; 11 nucleotides align to TRBD2. Trimming cost V 4 bases and J 8 bases; bases outside gene matches: 12. CDR3 size: 16 residues. The germline gives CDR1 SQVTM, CDR2 ANQGSEA. CDR3 in DNA: TGCAGCGTTGTTAAAGGGACTAGCGGAGGCGGAGGGGAGCTGTTTTTT. Translated: CSVVKGTSGGGGELFF.

This clonotype showed up just a few times. The rearrangement links TRBV21-1 to TRBJ2-7; the table's TRBD2 call for D was not verified on the DNA. TRBV21-1 is described as a pseudogene. The CDR3 has 15 amino acids. The CDR3 region is CASSKRPKRSYEQYF. CDR3 nucleotides: TGTGCCAGCAGCAAACGGCCCAAAAGGTCCTACGAGCAGTACTTC.

This chain uses TRBV10-3 with TRBJ2-5; maybe TRBD1 (5 bases). The V gene's germline CDR1 is ENHRY and CDR2 SYGVKD. Trimming took off 2 bases at V and 7 bases at J, with 8 bases between the two ends. The CDR3 covers 12 residues. The CDR3 region has the DNA TGTGCCATCAGTGAGGCCGACAGGACCCAGTACTTC. It specifies CAISEADRTQYF.

This chain joins TRBV29-1 and TRBJ1-5, with D hard to call. CDR3 length: 14 residues. Germline loops: CDR1 SQVTM, CDR2 ANQGSEA. Trimming shortened V by 4 bases and J by 5 bases, and 15 bases separated the two germline ends. In DNA, the CDR3 is TGCAGCGTTGTTAAGGAAGGTGGTGATCAGCCCCAGCATTTT. Translating it yields CSVVKEGGDQPQHF.

This chain links TRBV28 with TRBJ2-3; 10 positions agree with TRBD1. CDR1 is MDHEN and CDR2 is SYDVKM in the germline V gene. The V gene end was trimmed by 5 bases and the J gene end by 4 bases; junction bases not matched to a gene: 12. The CDR3 contains 17 residues. The CDR3 region has the DNA TGTGCCAGCAGTAACCCCTCGGGACAGGGGAGTGCAGATACGCAGTATTTT. This translates into CASSNPSGQGSADTQYF.

This chain joins TRBV20-1 and TRBJ1-5; D remains unclear. Trimming stripped 0 bases from V and 9 bases from J, with 15 bases between. Germline V gene lookup returns CDR1 DFQATT and CDR2 SNEGSKA (reference sequence). This CDR3 region has 14 residues. The CDR3 region is CSARDIRIIGPQHF. CDR3 in DNA: TGCAGTGCTAGAGATATCAGGATTATAGGGCCCCAGCATTTT.

The chain employs TRBV29-1 and TRBJ2-1, with 7 bases aligning to TRBD1. This CDR3 is 13 amino acids long. V lost 7 bases and J lost 4; bases outside the gene matches: 7. Per germline, CDR1 SQVTM and CDR2 ANQGSEA. The CDR3 DNA reads as TGCAGCGCAGCACCGGGACAGTACAATGAGCAGTTCTTC. This sequence encodes CSAAPGQYNEQFF.

This clonotype was observed a handful of times. The rearrangement joins TRBV4-1 to TRBJ1-6, with D perhaps matching TRBD1 (5 bases). CDR3 size: 14 residues. Germline V lookup: CDR1 MGHRA, CDR2 YSYEKL. The V and J ends lost 1 base and 7 bases respectively, with 8 bases between them. CDR3 loop: CASSQGQQNSPLHF. The CDR3 bases are TGCGCCAGCAGCCAAGGACAGCAGAATTCACCCCTCCACTTT.

This clonotype was observed a few times. The gene calls are TRBV6-1 and TRBJ1-4; a possible D gene is TRBD1 (5 bases). V lost 5 bases and J 0 bases, leaving 10 bases between the germline ends. The germline V gene encodes CDR1 MNHNS and CDR2 SASEGT. The CDR3 consists of 15 residues. In DNA form, the CDR3 reads TGTGCCAGCAGTCGTATGGGGGCAACTAATGAAAAACTGTTTTTT. Residues: CASSRMGATNEKLFF.

The chain links TRBV5-5 to TRBJ2-7; D unclear. V was cut by 4 bases and J by 6 bases, with 17 bases left in between. Germline V gene data show CDR1 as SGHKS and CDR2 as YYEKEE (reference sequence). The CDR3 covers 14 residues. Written as DNA, the CDR3 is TGTGCCAGCAGCCCCGACTGGGGAAGGAGCGAGCAGTACTTC. Its protein product is CASSPDWGRSEQYF.